These T cell receptor beta chains were read from a single sample in a study of OX40 agonist ivuxolimab in advanced cancers. Sequenced by immunoSEQ multiplex PCR; TCRdb stores in-frame clones only, minus some. The profile shows around 46,000 clones, around nine tenths of them singletons. The sequences come from CD4+ or CD8+ T cells sorted from blood, collected in a trial of the OX40 agonist ivuxolimab. Receptor source: an adult with an advanced solid tumor such as melanoma, head and neck, liver or kidney cancer. CDR3s include the opening cysteine and the closing phenylalanine or tryptophan. D genes are given only for firm matches. Some rows mark clone size as missing; the rest say once, few, many or name a class of expanded clone.

clone_size d_call j_call cdr3_length v_call cdr3_nt cdr3_aa
. TRBD2 TRBJ2-3 16 TRBV9 TGTGCCAGCTTAGGGCCTAGCGGGGGGGAAGCAGATACGCAGTATTTT CASLGPSGGEADTQYF
. TRBD1 TRBJ1-2 13 TRBV7-3 TGTGCCAGCTCGAGGGGGCAAGGCTATGGCTACACCTTC CASSRGQGYGYTF
few . TRBJ2-2 13 TRBV5-3 TGTGCCAGCAGGAGGGGGAGAACCGGGGAGCTGTTTTTT CASRRGRTGELFF
. . TRBJ1-2 13 TRBV7-9 TGTGCCAGCAGCCCGGGAGGCAAGAATGGCTACACCTTC CASSPGGKNGYTF
. . TRBJ2-5 14 TRBV7-2 TGTGCCAGCAGCTCGGGACAAAACCAAGAGACCCAGTACTTC CASSSGQNQETQYF
. . TRBJ2-1 16 TRBV4-3 TGCGCCAGCAGCCAGGACCGGGACCCATCCTACAATGAGCAGTTCTTC CASSQDRDPSYNEQFF
. TRBD1 TRBJ2-3 15 TRBV7-7 TGTGCCAGCAGCCCCTCACAGGGGGCTGGAGATACGCAGTATTTT CASSPSQGAGDTQYF
. . TRBJ2-7 16 TRBV6-5 TGTGCCAGCAGTTACCTTGCGTCAGGCTCGATCTACGAGCAGTACTTC CASSYLASGSIYEQYF
once . TRBJ2-1 19 TRBV21-1 TGTGCCAGCAGCAAAGAAGGAACCAATTGGGGGGGAGCTAACAATGAGCAGTTCTTC CASSKEGTNWGGANNEQFF
. TRBD1 TRBJ1-1 16 TRBV6-6 TGTGCCAGCACCGTTATGGCGACAGGGTCGGACACTGAAGCTTTCTTT CASTVMATGSDTEAFF
once TRBD2 TRBJ2-5 13 TRBV5-4 TGTGCCAGCAGCTTCGGGGGGGTAGAGACCCAGTACTTC CASSFGGVETQYF
. . TRBJ2-5 12 TRBV6-5 TGTGCCAGCAGTGATATTAGGGCACAGATTTACTTC CASSDIRAQIYF
few . TRBJ1-3 13 TRBV19 TGTGCCAGTAGGATGGGTTCGGGAAACACCATATATTTT CASRMGSGNTIYF
. . TRBJ1-1 11 TRBV19 TGTGCCAGTAGTATAGGGAGCAACGCTTTCTTT CASSIGSNAFF
. . TRBJ2-1 12 TRBV5-1 TGCGCCAGCAGCTTCGGACAAGGTGAGCAGTTCTTC CASSFGQGEQFF
. TRBD1 TRBJ2-7 14 TRBV6-5 TGTGCCAGCAGTCCCGGGACAGGGAGGTACGAGCAGTACTTC CASSPGTGRYEQYF
. . TRBJ2-7 13 TRBV28 TGTGCCAGCAGTCCGGTCCAACCTTACGAGCAGTACTTC CASSPVQPYEQYF
. . TRBJ1-6 14 TRBV6-5 TGTGCCAGCAGAACGGGAGCCTCCTCTTCACCCCTCCACTTT CASRTGASSSPLHF
. . TRBJ2-7 15 TRBV4-3 TGCGCCAGCAGCCAAGACAGGGGATACAGCTACGAGCAGTACTTC CASSQDRGYSYEQYF
. TRBD2 TRBJ2-1 14 TRBV27 TGTGCCAGCAGTCGGACTAGCGGGCTGAATGAGCAGTTCTTC CASSRTSGLNEQFF
. . TRBJ1-1 12 TRBV12-5 TGTGCTAGTGGTTTGGAGGGACCTGAAGCTTTCTTT CASGLEGPEAFF
. TRBD1 TRBJ1-4 15 TRBV4-1 TGCGCCAGCAGCCATAGTGGGACAGGCTTCGAAAAACTGTTTTTT CASSHSGTGFEKLFF
few . TRBJ1-1 10 TRBV2 TGTGCCAGCAGTCTAGGTGAAGCTTTCTTT CASSLGEAFF
. . TRBJ2-3 14 TRBV7-2 TGTGCCAGCAGCTTGGACGGAAATACAGATACGCAGTATTTT CASSLDGNTDTQYF
. TRBD1 TRBJ1-5 17 TRBV5-6 TGTGCCAGCAGCTTAAGCAGGGGGATTGGGGGCAATCAGCCCCAGCATTTT CASSLSRGIGGNQPQHF